These 2 T cell receptor beta chains originate from one sample sequenced in a study of post-analysis software for immune sequencing data (dated by TCRdb to about 2015). Broad study findings and their caveats: Patients showed significantly higher frequencies than controls for a handful of TRBV segments, among them TRBV5-6, TRBV5-1 and TRBV20-1.

The antigens of these receptors remain unknown. Library prep was done by PCR. TCRdb names Illumina HiSeq 2500 as the instrument used. To reduce PCR and sequencing biases, unique molecular identifiers were incorporated into the TCR beta cDNA libraries. TCRdb reran the public reads through fastp at Q25 and MiXCR, keeping productive beta chains. Each entry merges the rows of one CDR3 protein and shows their most common DNA and genes. This sample holds hundreds of thousands of distinct CDR3 sequences; over 45% were observed only once. The ten largest clones capture about 11% of the sample. Sample: blood. Receptors were obtained from a girl aged 2 to 10 with multiple sclerosis.

This sequence joins TRBV6-6 and TRBJ1-2; no clear D gene. The CDR3 length is 14 residues. Deletions cut 7 bases from V and 7 bases from J, with 19 bases between. CDR1 MNHNY and CDR2 SVGAGI come from the germline V gene (reference sequence). The CDR3 reads CASINGGNSLGYTF. Here the CDR3 DNA reads TGTGCCAGCATAAATGGAGGGAACAGCCTTGGCTACACCTTC.

This chain connects TRBV20-1 to TRBJ2-5; 10 nucleotides match TRBD1. Losses at the gene ends were 6 bases for V and 5 bases for J; bases not matched to a gene: 3. The CDR3 extends over 12 amino acids. Germline CDR1 and CDR2: DFQATT and SNEGSKA (reference sequence). CDR3 coding DNA: TGCAGTGCCGGGACAGGGGAGGAGACCCAGTACTTC. This translates into CSAGTGEETQYF.